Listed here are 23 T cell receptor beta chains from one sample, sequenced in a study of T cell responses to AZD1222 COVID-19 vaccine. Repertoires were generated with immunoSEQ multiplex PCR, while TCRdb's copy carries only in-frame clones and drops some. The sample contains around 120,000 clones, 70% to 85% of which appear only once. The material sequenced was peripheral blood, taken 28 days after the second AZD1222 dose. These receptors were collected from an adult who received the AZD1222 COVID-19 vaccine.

CDR3 protein: CASSEQGQHYEQYF. CDR3 bases: TGTGCCAGCAGTGAACAGGGACAGCACTACGAGCAGTACTTC. The chain links TRBV2 to TRBJ2-7, with TRBD1 identical over 7 bases. Germline CDR1 SNHLY, CDR2 FYNNEI. Losses at the gene ends were 2 bases for V and 3 bases for J; bases not matched to a gene: 4. This CDR3 has 14 residues.

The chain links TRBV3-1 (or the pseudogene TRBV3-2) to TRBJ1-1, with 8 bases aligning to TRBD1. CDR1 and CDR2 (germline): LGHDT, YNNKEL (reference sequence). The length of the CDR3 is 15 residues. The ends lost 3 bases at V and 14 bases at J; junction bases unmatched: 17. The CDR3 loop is CASSQGGWTGTPTFF. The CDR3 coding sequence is TGTGCCAGCAGCCAGGGGGGGTGGACAGGGACCCCTACCTTCTTT.

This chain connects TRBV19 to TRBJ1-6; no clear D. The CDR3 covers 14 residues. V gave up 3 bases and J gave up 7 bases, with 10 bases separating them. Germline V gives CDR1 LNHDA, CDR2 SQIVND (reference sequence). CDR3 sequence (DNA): TGTGCCAGTAGTATGGGCCGTCTGAATTCACCCCTCCACTTT. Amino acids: CASSMGRLNSPLHF. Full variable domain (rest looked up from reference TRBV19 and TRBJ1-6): DGGITQSPKYLFRKEGQNVTLSCEQNLNHDAMYWYRQDPGQGLRLIYYSQIVNDFQKGDIAEGYSVSREKKESFPLTVTSAQKNPTAFYLCASSMGRLNSPLHFGNGTRLTVT.

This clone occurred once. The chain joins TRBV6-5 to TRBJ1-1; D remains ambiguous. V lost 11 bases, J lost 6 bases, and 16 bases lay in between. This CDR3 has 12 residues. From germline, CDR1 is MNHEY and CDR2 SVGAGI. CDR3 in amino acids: CAVGTVVSEAFF. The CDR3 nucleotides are TGTGCCGTGGGTACAGTAGTGTCTGAAGCTTTCTTT.

The DNA for the CDR3 is TGTGCCAGCAGTCCCCAGGGGATTGGATGCACCTTC. As protein: CASSPQGIGCTF. V usage is TRBV12-3 or TRBV12-4 and J usage is TRBJ1-2, with D maybe TRBD1 (6 bases). The CDR3 has 12 amino acids. V was clipped by 5 bases and J by 13 bases, with 17 bases between them.

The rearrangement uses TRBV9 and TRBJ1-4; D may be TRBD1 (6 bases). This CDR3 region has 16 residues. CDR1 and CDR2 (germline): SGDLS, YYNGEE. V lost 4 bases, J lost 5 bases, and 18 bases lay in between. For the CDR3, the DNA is TGTGCCAGCAGCCCTGTGATGGGGGCACGGAATGAAAAACTGTTTTTT. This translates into CASSPVMGARNEKLFF. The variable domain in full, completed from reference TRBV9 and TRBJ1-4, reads DSGVTQTPKHLITATGQRVTLRCSPRSGDLSVYWYQQSLDQGLQFLIQYYNGEERAKGNILERFSAQQFPDLHSELNLSSLELGDSALYFCASSPVMGARNEKLFFGSGTQLSVL.

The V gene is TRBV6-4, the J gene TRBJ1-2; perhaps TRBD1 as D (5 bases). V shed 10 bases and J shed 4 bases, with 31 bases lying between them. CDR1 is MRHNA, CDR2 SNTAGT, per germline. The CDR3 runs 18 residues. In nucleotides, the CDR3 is TGTGCCAACGCGCCCACCAGGGATTTCGCTTTGGGAGGCTATGGCTACACCTTC. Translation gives CANAPTRDFALGGYGYTF.

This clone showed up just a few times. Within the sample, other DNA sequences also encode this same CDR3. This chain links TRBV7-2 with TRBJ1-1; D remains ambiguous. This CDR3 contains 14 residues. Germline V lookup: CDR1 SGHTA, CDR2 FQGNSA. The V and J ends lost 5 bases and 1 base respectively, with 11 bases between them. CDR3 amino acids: CASSPGAANTEAFF. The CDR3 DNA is TGTGCCAGCAGCCCCGGAGCCGCGAACACTGAAGCTTTCTTT.

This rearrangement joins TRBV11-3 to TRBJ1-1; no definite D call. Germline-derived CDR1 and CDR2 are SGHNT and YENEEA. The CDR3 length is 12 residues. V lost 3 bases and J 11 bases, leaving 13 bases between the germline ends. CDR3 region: CASSFVIMGAFF. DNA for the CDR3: TGTGCCAGCAGCTTTGTCATTATGGGGGCTTTCTTT.

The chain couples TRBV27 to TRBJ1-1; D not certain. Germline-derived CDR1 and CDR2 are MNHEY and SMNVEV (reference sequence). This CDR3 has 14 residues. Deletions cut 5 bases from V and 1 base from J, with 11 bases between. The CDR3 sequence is CASSRGVGNTEAFF. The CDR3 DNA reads TGTGCCAGCAGTCGGGGTGTCGGGAACACTGAAGCTTTCTTT.

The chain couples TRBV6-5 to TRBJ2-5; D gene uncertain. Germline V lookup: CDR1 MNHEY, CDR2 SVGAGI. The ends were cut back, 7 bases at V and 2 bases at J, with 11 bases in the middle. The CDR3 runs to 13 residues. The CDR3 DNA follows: TGTGCCAGCATCTGGGTAGGGCAAGAGACCCAGTACTTC. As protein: CASIWVGQETQYF.

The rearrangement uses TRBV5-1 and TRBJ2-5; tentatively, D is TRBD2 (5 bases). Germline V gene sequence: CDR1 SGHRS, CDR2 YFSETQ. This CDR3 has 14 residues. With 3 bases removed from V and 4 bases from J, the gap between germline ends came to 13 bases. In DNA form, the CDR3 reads TGCGCCAGCAGCTCCGGGCTAGCTGCAGAGACCCAGTACTTC. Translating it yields CASSSGLAAETQYF.

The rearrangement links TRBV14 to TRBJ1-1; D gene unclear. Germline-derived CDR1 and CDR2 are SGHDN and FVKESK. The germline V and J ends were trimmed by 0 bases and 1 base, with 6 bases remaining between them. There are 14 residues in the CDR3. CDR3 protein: CASSQDLRNTEAFF. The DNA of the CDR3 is TGTGCCAGCAGCCAAGATCTGAGGAACACTGAAGCTTTCTTT.

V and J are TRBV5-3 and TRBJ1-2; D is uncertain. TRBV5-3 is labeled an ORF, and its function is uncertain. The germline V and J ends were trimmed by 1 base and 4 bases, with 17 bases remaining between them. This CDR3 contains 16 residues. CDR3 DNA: TGTGCCAGAAGCTTGCTCGAGGTCCACTCCCCCTATGGCTACACCTTC. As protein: CARSLLEVHSPYGYTF.

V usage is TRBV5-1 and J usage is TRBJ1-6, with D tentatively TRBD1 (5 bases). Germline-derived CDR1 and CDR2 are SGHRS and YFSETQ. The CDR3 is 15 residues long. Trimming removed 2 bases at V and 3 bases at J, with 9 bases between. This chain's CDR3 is CASSFEGSYNSPLHF. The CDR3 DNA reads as TGCGCCAGCAGCTTCGAGGGGAGCTATAATTCACCCCTCCACTTT.

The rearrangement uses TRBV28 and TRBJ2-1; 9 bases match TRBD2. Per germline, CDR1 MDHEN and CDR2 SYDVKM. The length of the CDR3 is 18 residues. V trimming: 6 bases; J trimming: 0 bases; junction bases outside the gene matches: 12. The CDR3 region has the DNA TGTGCCAGCAGCCCCGTCGGCGGGGGGGTCAGCTCCTACAATGAGCAGTTCTTC. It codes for CASSPVGGGVSSYNEQFF.

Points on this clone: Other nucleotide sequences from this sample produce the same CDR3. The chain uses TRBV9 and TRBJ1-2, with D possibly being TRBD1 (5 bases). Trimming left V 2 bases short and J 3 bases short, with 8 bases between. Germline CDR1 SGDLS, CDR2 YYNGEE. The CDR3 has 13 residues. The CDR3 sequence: CASSVGGDYGYTF. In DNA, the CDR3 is TGTGCCAGCAGCGTTGGGGGGGACTATGGCTACACCTTC.

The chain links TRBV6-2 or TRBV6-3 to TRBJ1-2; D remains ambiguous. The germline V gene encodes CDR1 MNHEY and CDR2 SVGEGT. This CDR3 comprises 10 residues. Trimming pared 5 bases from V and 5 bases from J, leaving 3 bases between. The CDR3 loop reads CASSGYGYTF. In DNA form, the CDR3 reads TGTGCCAGCAGTGGGTATGGCTACACCTTC.

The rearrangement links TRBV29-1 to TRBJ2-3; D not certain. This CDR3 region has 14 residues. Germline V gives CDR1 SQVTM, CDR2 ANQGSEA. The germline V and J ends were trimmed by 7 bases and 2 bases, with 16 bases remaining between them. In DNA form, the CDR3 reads TGCAGCGCCCGGACCCTCGCTAACACAGATACGCAGTATTTT. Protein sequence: CSARTLANTDTQYF.

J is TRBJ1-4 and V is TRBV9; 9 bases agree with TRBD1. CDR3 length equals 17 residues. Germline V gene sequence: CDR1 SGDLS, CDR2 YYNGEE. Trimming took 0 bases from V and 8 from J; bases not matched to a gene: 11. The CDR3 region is CASSVGVTGTGPEKLFF. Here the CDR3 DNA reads TGTGCCAGCAGCGTAGGGGTAACCGGGACAGGGCCCGAAAAACTGTTTTTT.

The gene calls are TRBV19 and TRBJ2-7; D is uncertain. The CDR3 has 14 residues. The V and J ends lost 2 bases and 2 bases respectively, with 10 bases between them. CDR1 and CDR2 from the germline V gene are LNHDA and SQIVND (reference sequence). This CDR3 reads CASSIRVGPYEQYF. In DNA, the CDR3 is TGTGCCAGTAGTATAAGGGTTGGACCCTACGAGCAGTACTTC.

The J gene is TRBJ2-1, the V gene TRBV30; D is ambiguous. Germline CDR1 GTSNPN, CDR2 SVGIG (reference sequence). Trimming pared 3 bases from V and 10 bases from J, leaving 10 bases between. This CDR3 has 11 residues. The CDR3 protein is CAWSPGEEQFF. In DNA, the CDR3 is TGTGCCTGGAGCCCCGGCGAGGAGCAGTTCTTC.

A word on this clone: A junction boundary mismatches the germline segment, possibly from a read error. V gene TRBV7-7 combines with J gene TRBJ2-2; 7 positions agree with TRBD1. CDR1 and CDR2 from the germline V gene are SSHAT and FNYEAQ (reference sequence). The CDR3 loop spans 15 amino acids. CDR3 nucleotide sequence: TGTGCTAGCAGCTGGACAGGTTCGAACACCGGGGAGCTGTTTTTT. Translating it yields CASSWTGSNTGELFF.